Below are 11 T cell receptor beta chains sequenced from a single sample in a study of OX40 agonist ivuxolimab in advanced cancers. The method was immunoSEQ multiplex PCR; TCRdb's version includes in-frame clones alone and lacks a portion of them. The table has 50,000 to 65,000 clones, about 93% seen once. The sample here was CD4+ or CD8+ T cells sorted from blood, taken in a trial of the OX40 agonist ivuxolimab. These receptors were collected from an adult with an advanced solid tumor such as melanoma, head and neck, liver or kidney cancer.

CDR3: CAVGAASGDYEQYF. The CDR3 DNA sequence: TGTGCCGTAGGGGCAGCTAGCGGGGACTACGAGCAGTACTTC. V and J are TRBV19 and TRBJ2-7; 9 nucleotides line up with TRBD2. Germline V CDR1 and CDR2: LNHDA, SQIVND (reference sequence). Germline trimming cut 11 bases from V and 3 bases from J; bases unmatched to any gene: 11. The CDR3 totals 14 residues.

J is TRBJ1-1 and V is TRBV4-1, with D unclear. This CDR3 spans 13 amino acids. V was cut by 5 bases and J by 4 bases, with 11 bases left in between. The V gene's germline CDR1 is MGHRA and CDR2 YSYEKL. CDR3 sequence reads: CASSSRPGTEAFF. DNA for the CDR3: TGCGCCAGCAGCTCACGACCGGGCACTGAAGCTTTCTTT.

This sequence joins TRBV7-4 and TRBJ1-1; D gene uncertain. Trimming took off 5 bases at V and 7 bases at J, with 2 bases between the two ends. The CDR3 sequence is 9 residues long. From germline, CDR1 is SGHVT and CDR2 SQSDAQ. CDR3 amino acids: CASSDEAFF. In DNA, the CDR3 is TGTGCCAGCAGCGATGAAGCTTTCTTT.

This chain connects TRBV15 to TRBJ1-5; D perhaps matches TRBD1 (5 bases). Germline V gene lookup returns CDR1 LNHNV and CDR2 YYDKDF (reference sequence). Trimming cost V 0 bases and J 7 bases, with 13 bases left between them. This CDR3 comprises 15 residues. DNA of the CDR3: TGTGCCACCAGCAGAGAGCGGGGGTCAAGACAGCCCCAGCATTTT. Protein product: CATSRERGSRQPQHF.

V gene TRBV11-1 combines with J gene TRBJ2-7, with 10 bases identical to TRBD2. Germline V lookup: CDR1 SGHAT, CDR2 FQDESV (reference sequence). With V trimmed by 5 bases and J by 2 bases, 3 bases remained unmatched. This CDR3 has 14 residues. The CDR3: CASSEGLAAYEQYF. The DNA of the CDR3 is TGTGCCAGCAGCGAAGGACTAGCGGCCTACGAGCAGTACTTC.

A single count supports this clone. This chain connects TRBV4-1 to TRBJ2-7; TRBD2 matches 9 bases. Germline CDR1 reads MGHRA; CDR2 reads YSYEKL. Trimming at V came to 0 bases and at J to 7 bases, leaving 10 bases not matched to a gene. The CDR3 is 16 residues long. The chain's CDR3 is CASSQELGGGGEEQYF. CDR3 coding DNA: TGCGCCAGCAGCCAAGAGCTGGGAGGCGGGGGGGAAGAGCAGTACTTC.

Worth noting for this clone: At one end the junction does not follow the germline gene, possibly because of a read error. The chain links TRBV5-4 to TRBJ2-2, with 9 bases fitting TRBD1. This CDR3 spans 16 amino acids. Germline loops: CDR1 SGHNT, CDR2 YYREEE (reference sequence). In nucleotides, the CDR3 is TGTGCCAGCAGTTTGGACAGGGGCAGGAACACCGGGGAGCTGTTTTTT. This sequence encodes CASSLDRGRNTGELFF.

The J gene is TRBJ2-7, the V gene TRBV6-5, with a possible D match to TRBD1 (5 bases). Trimming took off 7 bases at V and 3 bases at J, with 13 bases between the two ends. The germline gives CDR1 MNHEY, CDR2 SVGAGI. The CDR3 totals 13 residues. CDR3: CASTTGLSYEQYF. CDR3 sequence (DNA): TGTGCCAGCACTACAGGTCTGAGCTACGAGCAGTACTTC.

The V gene is TRBV28, the J gene TRBJ2-5; 8 bases are shared with TRBD2. The CDR3 covers 16 residues. With V trimmed by 6 bases and J by 2 bases, 11 bases remained unmatched. Germline V gives CDR1 MDHEN, CDR2 SYDVKM. DNA of the CDR3: TGTGCCAGCAGGGGTGGTAGCGGGAACGATCAAGAGACCCAGTACTTC. The encoded protein is CASRGGSGNDQETQYF.

Written as DNA, the CDR3 is TGTGCCAGCAGCCCCCGGCGAGGCCCCCAAGAGACCCAGTACTTC. Its translation is CASSPRRGPQETQYF. The rearrangement uses TRBV28 and TRBJ2-5; D not certain. There are 15 residues in the CDR3. The germline V gene has CDR1 MDHEN and CDR2 SYDVKM. Trimming shortened V by 6 bases and J by 1 base, and 15 bases separated the two germline ends.

V gene TRBV27 combines with J gene TRBJ2-7, with D unclear. The CDR3 spans 13 residues. Per the germline V gene, CDR1 is MNHEY and CDR2 is SMNVEV (reference sequence). Trimming took off 2 bases at V and 3 bases at J, with 8 bases between the two ends. The CDR3 is CASSLRPIYEQYF. DNA of the CDR3: TGTGCCAGCAGTTTAAGACCCATCTACGAGCAGTACTTC.